Only one count was recorded for the clone carrying this T cell receptor (beta chain). The data derive from a study of CD8+ T cells in alopecia areata. Extraction and reverse transcription of RNA yielded cDNA as the sequencing template. Assay used: immunoSEQ multiplex PCR; TCRdb lists only in-frame clones, some missing. The sample records approximately 110,000 clones, roughly 50% being singletons. The CDR3 spans 15 residues. Germline values: CDR1 SGHKS, CDR2 YYEKEE (reference sequence). V lost 3 bases and J lost 9; bases outside the gene matches: 9. The treatment here: oral pan-JAK inhibitor, 5-10 mg twice daily.

This specimen consisted of CD8+ T cells sorted from blood, obtained at week 24, from a patient treated with tofacitinib. The chain carries TRBV5-5 and TRBJ1-6; 7 bases are shared with TRBD1. This TCR came from a human donor with alopecia areata. CDR3 nucleotide sequence: TGTGCCAGCAGCTCAGGGGGTAGTTTCAGTTCACCCCTCCACTTT. Residues: CASSSGGSFSSPLHF.